The sample holds a few counts of the clone carrying this T cell receptor (beta chain). Its matching antigen is unknown. This specimen belongs to a study of STAT5B mutations in CD4+ large granular lymphocyte leukemia. Methods used by the authors: The detection floor for productive clonotype frequency was 2.59 x 10-5. Using immunoSEQ multiplex PCR, the repertoire was profiled, and TCRdb retains in-frame clones only, with some absent. V and J calls and clone size come straight from that table; D and trimming were deduced from the DNA. The table lists some 34,000 clones, just over 75% of them singletons. V was pared by 8 bases and J by 0 bases, with 11 bases of the junction left unmatched. The V gene's germline CDR1 is SGHAT and CDR2 FQNNGV. The CDR3 has 17 residues. Study results and limitations: Compared with healthy controls (2/35), patient top clones favored TRBV06 (8/27).

This chain uses TRBV11-2 with TRBJ2-3; 10 nucleotides match TRBD2. The sample consisted of CD4+ T cells from blood buffy coats. This clonotype was obtained from a human donor in good health. CDR3 coding DNA: TGTGCCAGCGGATCCTTGGTAGCGGGGGGTAGCACAGATACGCAGTATTTT. It translates to CASGSLVAGGSTDTQYF.